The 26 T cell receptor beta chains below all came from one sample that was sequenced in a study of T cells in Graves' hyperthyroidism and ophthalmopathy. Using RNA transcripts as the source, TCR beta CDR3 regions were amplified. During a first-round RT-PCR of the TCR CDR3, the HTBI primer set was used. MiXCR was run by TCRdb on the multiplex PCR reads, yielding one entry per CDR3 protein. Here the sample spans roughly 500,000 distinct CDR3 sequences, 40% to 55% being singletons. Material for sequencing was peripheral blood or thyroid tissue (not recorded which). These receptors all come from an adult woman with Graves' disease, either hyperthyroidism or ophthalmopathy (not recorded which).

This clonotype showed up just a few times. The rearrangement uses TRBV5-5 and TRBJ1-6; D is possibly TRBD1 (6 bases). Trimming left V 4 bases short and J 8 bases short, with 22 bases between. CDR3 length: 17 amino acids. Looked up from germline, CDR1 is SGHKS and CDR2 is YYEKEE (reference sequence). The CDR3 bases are TGTGCCAGCAGCCGAACTAACAGGGAAATCGGGGATTCACCCCTCCACTTT. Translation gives CASSRTNREIGDSPLHF.

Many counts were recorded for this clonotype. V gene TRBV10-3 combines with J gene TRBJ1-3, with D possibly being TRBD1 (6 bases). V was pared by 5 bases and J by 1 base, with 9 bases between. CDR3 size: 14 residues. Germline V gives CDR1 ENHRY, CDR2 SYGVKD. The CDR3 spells CAISRQVSGNTIYF. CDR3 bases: TGTGCCATCAGTCGACAGGTTTCTGGAAACACCATATATTTT.

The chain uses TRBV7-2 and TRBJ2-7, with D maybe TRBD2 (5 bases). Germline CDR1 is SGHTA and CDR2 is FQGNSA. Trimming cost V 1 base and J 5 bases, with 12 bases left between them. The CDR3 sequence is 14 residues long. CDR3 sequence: CASSLGAEVHEQYF. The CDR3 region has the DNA TGTGCCAGCAGCTTAGGGGCGGAGGTCCACGAGCAGTACTTC.

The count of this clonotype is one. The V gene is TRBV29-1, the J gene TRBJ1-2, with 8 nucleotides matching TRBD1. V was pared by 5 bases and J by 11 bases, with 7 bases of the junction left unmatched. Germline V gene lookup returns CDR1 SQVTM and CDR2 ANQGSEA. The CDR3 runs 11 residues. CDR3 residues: CSVPQGAGYTF. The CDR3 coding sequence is TGCAGCGTTCCTCAGGGGGCTGGGTACACCTTC. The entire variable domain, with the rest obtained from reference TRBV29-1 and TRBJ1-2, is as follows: SAVISQKPSRDICQRGTSLTIQCQVDSQVTMMFWYRQQPGQSLTLIATANQGSEATYESGFVIDKFPISRPNLTFSTLTVSNMSPEDSSIYLCSVPQGAGYTFGSGTRLTVV.

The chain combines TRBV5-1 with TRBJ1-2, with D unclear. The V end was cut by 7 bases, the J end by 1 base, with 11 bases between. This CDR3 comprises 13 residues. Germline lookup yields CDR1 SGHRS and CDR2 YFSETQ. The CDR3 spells CASRTNGNYGYTF. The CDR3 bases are TGCGCCAGCCGGACGAACGGTAACTATGGCTACACCTTC.

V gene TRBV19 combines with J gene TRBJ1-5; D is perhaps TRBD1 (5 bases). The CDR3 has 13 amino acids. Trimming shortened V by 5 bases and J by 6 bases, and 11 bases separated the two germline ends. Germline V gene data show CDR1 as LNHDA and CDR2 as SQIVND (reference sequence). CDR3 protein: CASSWRGGQPQHF. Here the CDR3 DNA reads TGTGCCAGTAGTTGGAGGGGAGGTCAGCCCCAGCATTTT.

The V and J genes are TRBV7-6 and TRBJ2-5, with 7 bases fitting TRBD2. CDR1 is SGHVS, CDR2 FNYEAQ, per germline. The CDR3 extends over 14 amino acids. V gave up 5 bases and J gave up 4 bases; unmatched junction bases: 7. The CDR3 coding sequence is TGTGCCAGCAGCGGAAACGGGGGGACAGAGACCCAGTACTTC. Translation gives CASSGNGGTETQYF.

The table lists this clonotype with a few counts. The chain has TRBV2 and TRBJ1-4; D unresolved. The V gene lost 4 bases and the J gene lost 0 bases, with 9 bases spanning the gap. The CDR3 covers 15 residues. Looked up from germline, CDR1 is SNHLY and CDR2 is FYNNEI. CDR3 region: CASSADFATNEKLFF. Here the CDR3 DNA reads TGTGCCAGCAGTGCGGACTTTGCAACTAATGAAAAACTGTTTTTT. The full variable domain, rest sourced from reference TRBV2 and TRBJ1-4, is EPEVTQTPSHQVTQMGQEVILRCVPISNHLYFYWYRQILGQKVEFLVSFYNNEISEKSEIFDDQFSVERPDGSNFTLKIRSTKLEDSAMYFCASSADFATNEKLFFGSGTQLSVL.

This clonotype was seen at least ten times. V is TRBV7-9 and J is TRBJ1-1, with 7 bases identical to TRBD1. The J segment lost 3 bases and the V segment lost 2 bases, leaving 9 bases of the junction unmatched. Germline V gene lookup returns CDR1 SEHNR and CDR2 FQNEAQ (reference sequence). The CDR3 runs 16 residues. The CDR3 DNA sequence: TGTGCCAGCAGCTTACCTATCTCCGACAGGGACACTGAAGCTTTCTTT. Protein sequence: CASSLPISDRDTEAFF. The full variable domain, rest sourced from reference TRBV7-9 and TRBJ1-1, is DTGVSQNPRHKITKRGQNVTFRCDPISEHNRLYWYRQTLGQGPEFLTYFQNEAQLEKSRLLSDRFSAERPKGSFSTLEIQRTEQGDSAMYLCASSLPISDRDTEAFFGQGTRLTVV.

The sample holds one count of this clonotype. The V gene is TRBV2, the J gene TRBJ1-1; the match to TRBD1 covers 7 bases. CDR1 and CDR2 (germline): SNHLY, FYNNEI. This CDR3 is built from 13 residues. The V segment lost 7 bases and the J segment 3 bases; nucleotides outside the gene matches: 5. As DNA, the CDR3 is TGTGCCAGCAAAATCGACAGGGACACTGAAGCTTTCTTT. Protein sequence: CASKIDRDTEAFF.

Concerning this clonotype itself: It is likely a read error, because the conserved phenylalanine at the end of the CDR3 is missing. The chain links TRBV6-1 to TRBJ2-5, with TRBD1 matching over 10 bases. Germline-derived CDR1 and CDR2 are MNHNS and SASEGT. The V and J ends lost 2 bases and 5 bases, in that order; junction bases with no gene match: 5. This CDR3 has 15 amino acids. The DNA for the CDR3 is TGTGCCAGCAGTGAACGACAGGGGGCATACGAGACCCAGTACCTC. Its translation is CASSERQGAYETQYL.

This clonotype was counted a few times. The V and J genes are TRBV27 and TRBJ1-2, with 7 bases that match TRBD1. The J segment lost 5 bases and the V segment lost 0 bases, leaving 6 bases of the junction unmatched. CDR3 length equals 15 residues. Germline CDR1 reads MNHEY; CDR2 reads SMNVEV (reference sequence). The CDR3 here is CASSLSRTGLYGYTF. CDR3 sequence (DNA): TGTGCCAGCAGTTTATCGAGGACAGGATTATATGGCTACACCTTC.

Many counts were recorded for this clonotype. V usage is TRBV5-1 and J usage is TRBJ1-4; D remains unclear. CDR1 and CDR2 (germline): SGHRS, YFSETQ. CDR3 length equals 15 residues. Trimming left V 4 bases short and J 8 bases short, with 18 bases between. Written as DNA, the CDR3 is TGCGCCAGCAGCCCGGGCGAGGGTCTGCGAGAAAAACTGTTTTTT. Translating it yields CASSPGEGLREKLFF.

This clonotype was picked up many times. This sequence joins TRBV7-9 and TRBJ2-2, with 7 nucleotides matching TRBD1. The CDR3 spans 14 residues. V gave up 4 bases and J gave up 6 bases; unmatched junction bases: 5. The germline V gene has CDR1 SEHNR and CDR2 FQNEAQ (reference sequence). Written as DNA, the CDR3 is TGTGCCAGCAGCTCGACAGGGTCGGCCGGGGAGCTGTTTTTT. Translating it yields CASSSTGSAGELFF.

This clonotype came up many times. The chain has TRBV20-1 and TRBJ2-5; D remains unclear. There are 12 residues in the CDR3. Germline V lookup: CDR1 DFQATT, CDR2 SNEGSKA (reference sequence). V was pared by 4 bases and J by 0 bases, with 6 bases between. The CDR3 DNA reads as TGCAGTGCTACCGAGTACCAAGAGACCCAGTACTTC. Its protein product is CSATEYQETQYF.

The CDR3 is CASSQDLGVFYGLFF. In nucleotides, the CDR3 is TGTGCCAGCAGCCAAGATTTGGGGGTGTTTTATGGGCTGTTTTTT. The V and J genes are TRBV4-2 and TRBJ2-2, with D perhaps being TRBD1 or TRBD2 (5 bases each). From germline, CDR1 is LGHNA and CDR2 YNFKEQ. The V gene lost 0 bases and the J gene lost 13 bases, with 18 bases spanning the gap. The CDR3 spans 15 residues.

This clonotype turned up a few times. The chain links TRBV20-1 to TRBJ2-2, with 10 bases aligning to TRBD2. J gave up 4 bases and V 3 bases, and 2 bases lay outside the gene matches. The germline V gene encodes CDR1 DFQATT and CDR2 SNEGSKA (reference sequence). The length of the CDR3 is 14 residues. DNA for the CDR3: TGCAGTGCTAGGTGGACTAGCGGCACCGGGGAGCTGTTTTTT. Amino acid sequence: CSARWTSGTGELFF.

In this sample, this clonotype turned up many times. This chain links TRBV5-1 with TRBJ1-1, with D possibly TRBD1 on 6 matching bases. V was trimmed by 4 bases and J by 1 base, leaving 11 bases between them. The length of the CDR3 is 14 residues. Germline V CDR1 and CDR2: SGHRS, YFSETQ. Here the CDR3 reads CASSDQGSNTEAFF. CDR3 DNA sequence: TGCGCCAGCAGCGATCAGGGGTCGAACACTGAAGCTTTCTTT.

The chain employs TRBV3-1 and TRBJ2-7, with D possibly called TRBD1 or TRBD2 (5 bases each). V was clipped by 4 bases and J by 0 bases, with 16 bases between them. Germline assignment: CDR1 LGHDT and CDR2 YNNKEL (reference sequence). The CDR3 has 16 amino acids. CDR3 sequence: CASSPDSGPSSYEQYF. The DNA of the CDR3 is TGTGCCAGCAGCCCAGATTCGGGACCCTCCTCCTACGAGCAGTACTTC.

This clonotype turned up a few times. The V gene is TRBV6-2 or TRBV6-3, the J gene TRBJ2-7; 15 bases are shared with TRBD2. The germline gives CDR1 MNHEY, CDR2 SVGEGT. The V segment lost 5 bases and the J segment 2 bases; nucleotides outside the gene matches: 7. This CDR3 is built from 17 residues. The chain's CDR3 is CASSRGTSGRIAYEQYF. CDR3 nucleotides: TGTGCCAGCAGTCGCGGGACTAGCGGGAGGATAGCCTACGAGCAGTACTTC.

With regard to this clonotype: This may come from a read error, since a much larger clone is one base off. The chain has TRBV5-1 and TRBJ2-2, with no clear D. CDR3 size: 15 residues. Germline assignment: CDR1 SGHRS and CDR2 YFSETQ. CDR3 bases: TGCGCCAGCAGCTACAGAGATCCGAACACCTGGGAGCTGTTTTTT. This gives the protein CASSYRDPNTWELFF.

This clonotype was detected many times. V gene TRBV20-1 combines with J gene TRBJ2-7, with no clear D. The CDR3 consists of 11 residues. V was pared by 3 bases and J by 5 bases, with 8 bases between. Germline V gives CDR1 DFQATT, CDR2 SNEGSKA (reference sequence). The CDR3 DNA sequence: TGCAGTGCTAGCCCGTACGACGAGCAGTACTTC. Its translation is CSASPYDEQYF.

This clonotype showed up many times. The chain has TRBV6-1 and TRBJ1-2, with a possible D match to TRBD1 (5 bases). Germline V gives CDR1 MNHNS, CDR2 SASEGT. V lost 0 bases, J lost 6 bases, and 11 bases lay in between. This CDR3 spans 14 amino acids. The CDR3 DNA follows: TGTGCCAGCAGTGAAGCGGCAGGGAGAAATGGCTACACCTTC. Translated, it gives CASSEAAGRNGYTF.

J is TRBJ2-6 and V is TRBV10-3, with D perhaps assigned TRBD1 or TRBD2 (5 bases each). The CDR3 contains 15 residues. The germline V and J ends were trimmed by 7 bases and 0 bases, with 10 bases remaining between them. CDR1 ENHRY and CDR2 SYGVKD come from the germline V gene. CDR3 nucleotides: TGTGCCATCAAGTCGGGGCACTCTGGGGCCAACGTCCTGACTTTC. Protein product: CAIKSGHSGANVLTF.

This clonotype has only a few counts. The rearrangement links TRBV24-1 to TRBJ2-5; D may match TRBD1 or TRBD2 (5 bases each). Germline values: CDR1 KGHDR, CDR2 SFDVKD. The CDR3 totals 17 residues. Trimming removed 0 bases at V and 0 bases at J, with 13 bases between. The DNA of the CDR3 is TGTGCCACCAGTGATTTGCCGGCCGGGACGGACCAAGAGACCCAGTACTTC. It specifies CATSDLPAGTDQETQYF.

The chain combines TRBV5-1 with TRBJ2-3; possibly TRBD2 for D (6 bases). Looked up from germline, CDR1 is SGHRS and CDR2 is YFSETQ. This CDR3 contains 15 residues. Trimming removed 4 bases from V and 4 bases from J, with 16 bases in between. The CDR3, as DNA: TGCGCCAGCAGCCGTGATGGCTCGGGGGCAGATACGCAGTATTTT. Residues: CASSRDGSGADTQYF.